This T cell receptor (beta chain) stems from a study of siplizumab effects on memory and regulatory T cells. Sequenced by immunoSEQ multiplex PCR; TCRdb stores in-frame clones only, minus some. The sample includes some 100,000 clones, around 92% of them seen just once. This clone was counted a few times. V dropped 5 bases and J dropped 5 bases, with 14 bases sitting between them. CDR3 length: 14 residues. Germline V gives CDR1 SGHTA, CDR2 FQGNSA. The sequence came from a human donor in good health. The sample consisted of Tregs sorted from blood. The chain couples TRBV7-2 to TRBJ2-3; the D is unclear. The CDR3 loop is CASSRDRGVDTQYF. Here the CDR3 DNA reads TGTGCCAGCAGCCGAGACCGTGGGGTAGATACGCAGTATTTT.